Listed below are T cell receptor beta chains from one sample, sequenced in a study of shared clonotypes between healthy human individuals. TCRdb's table, derived via immunoSEQ multiplex PCR, lists solely in-frame clones and lacks some. Altogether about 1.5 million clones are present, roughly 98% being singletons, with the ten largest covering around 0.45%. Material: naive CD4+ T cells sorted from blood. The receptors originated from a man between 25 and 39 years old in good health. The CDR3 runs from the conserved cysteine through the conserved F or W. A D gene is named only where the DNA matches it firmly. Clone size, where shown, is once, few, many, or a class for clones that have expanded.

J gene: TRBJ2-1
V gene: TRBV19
D gene: TRBD2
clone size: once
CDR3 DNA: TGTGCCAGTAACAGGCGGCTAGCGGGAGATGAGCAGTTCTTC
CDR3 protein: CASNRRLAGDEQFF

J gene: TRBJ2-7
V gene: TRBV27
D gene: NA
clone size: NA
CDR3 DNA: TGTGCCAGCAGTCTAGTGGGGAACTACGAGCAGTACTTC
CDR3 protein: CASSLVGNYEQYF

J gene: TRBJ2-2
V gene: TRBV5-4
D gene: NA
clone size: NA
CDR3 DNA: TGTGCCAGCAGCTCCCTTAAGGGAACCGGGGGGGAGCTGTTTTTT
CDR3 protein: CASSSLKGTGGELFF

J gene: TRBJ2-3
V gene: TRBV5-1
D gene: TRBD2
clone size: NA
CDR3 DNA: TGCGCCAGCAGCTTGGGACTAGCGGGAGGGCCTGTAGATACGCAGTATTTT
CDR3 protein: CASSLGLAGGPVDTQYF

J gene: TRBJ2-1
V gene: TRBV28
D gene: TRBD2
clone size: NA
CDR3 DNA: TGTGCCAGCAGTAGAGGAGCGGGAGTACAAGGCAATGAGCAGTTCTTC
CDR3 protein: CASSRGAGVQGNEQFF

J gene: TRBJ2-5
V gene: TRBV5-4
D gene: NA
clone size: NA
CDR3 DNA: TGTGCCAGCAGCTTTTGGGGAGCAGAGACCCAGTACTTC
CDR3 protein: CASSFWGAETQYF

J gene: TRBJ1-1
V gene: TRBV27
D gene: NA
clone size: NA
CDR3 DNA: TGTGCCAGCAGTTTAGGGCCGTTCATCATGAACACTGAAGCTTTCTTT
CDR3 protein: CASSLGPFIMNTEAFF

J gene: TRBJ2-7
V gene: TRBV13
D gene: NA
clone size: NA
CDR3 DNA: TGTGCCAGCAGCCGAAATACCTACGAGCAGTACTTC
CDR3 protein: CASSRNTYEQYF

J gene: TRBJ1-5
V gene: TRBV5-1
D gene: NA
clone size: NA
CDR3 DNA: TGCGCCAGCAGCTTACAGGGAGATCAGCCCCAGCATTTT
CDR3 protein: CASSLQGDQPQHF

J gene: TRBJ2-3
V gene: TRBV13
D gene: TRBD2
clone size: NA
CDR3 DNA: TGTGCCACCTCGGGGAGGGGTCCTGCGACGCAGTATTTT
CDR3 protein: CATSGRGPATQYF